This T cell receptor (beta chain) is from a study of cytomegalovirus exposure and HLA in healthy donors. Per the germline V gene, CDR1 is SNHLY and CDR2 is FYNNEI. V was pared by 1 base and J by 10 bases, with 7 bases of the junction left unmatched. CDR3 size: 15 residues. This clone has only one observation. Its specificity is not known. General observations from the study: With DRB1 most and HLA-C fewest, TCR association rates differed between HLA loci in a later analysis.

It was with 60 Vbeta and 13 Jbeta primers that the PCR ran. Produced via immunoSEQ multiplex PCR; TCRdb's table is partial and in-frame only. The sample has 130,000 to 150,000 clones; around three quarters are singletons. Specimen: PBMCs. The J gene is TRBJ2-1, the V gene TRBV2; 10 bases fit TRBD2. The source is a man aged 25 to 45 in good health and CMV-seronegative. In DNA form, the CDR3 reads TGTGCCAGCAGTGAAGGGCTAGCGGGAGTTGAAGAGCAGTTCTTC. It specifies CASSEGLAGVEEQFF.